The TCR beta chain under discussion was sequenced for a study of cytomegalovirus exposure and HLA in healthy donors. At the level of the study: Drawn from HLA-typed donors, 80 million to 95 million unique TCRs were held in an early data release.

About this clone itself: Its specificity is unknown.

Study conclusions and caveats: Further analysis was carried out later, and it showed several of the most significant clusters appearing linked to common viral pathogens.

The length of the CDR3 is 16 residues. V shed 4 bases and J 2 bases; nucleotides not matched to a gene: 2. The germline V gene encodes CDR1 MNHNS and CDR2 SASEGT. 60 Vbeta and 13 Jbeta primers were used in PCR. Sequencing was performed with immunoSEQ multiplex PCR; in TCRdb, only in-frame clones are kept and a portion is missing. Found here are around 130,000 clones, around 8.5% of them singletons; the top ten hold 5.5%. The rearrangement joins TRBV6-1 to TRBJ2-3; TRBD2 matches 14 bases. The sequence derives from a man between 40 and 49 years old in good health and CMV-seronegative. What was sequenced was PBMCs. The CDR3, as DNA: TGTGCCAGCAGTGGGACTAGCGGGGGGATCACAGATACGCAGTATTTT. Its protein product is CASSGTSGGITDTQYF.